Listed below are T cell receptor beta chains from one sample, sequenced in a study of blood T cell repertoires in COVID-19. The protocol was immunoSEQ multiplex PCR, while the TCRdb copy is restricted to in-frame clones and leaves out a portion. This sample has 100,000 to 150,000 clones, with roughly 84% found just once. Sequenced sample: PBMCs or T cells enriched from blood (not recorded which). Source of these receptors: a woman in her twenties or thirties who had recovered from COVID-19. Each CDR3 is given with its conserved first and last residue. A D gene is named only where the DNA matches it firmly. Clone size is not always given. Where it is, it says once, few, many or a class for expanded clones.

TRBJ1-1	NA	TRBV2	TRBD1	CASRPGQEGLEAFF	TGTGCCAGCAGGCCGGGACAGGAAGGTCTTGAAGCTTTCTTT
TRBJ1-5	NA	TRBV10-3	NA	CAANSGTLSNQPQHF	TGTGCCGCCAATTCCGGGACACTTAGCAATCAGCCCCAGCATTTT
TRBJ2-7	NA	TRBV20-1	TRBD1	CSASRTGGSYEQYF	TGCAGTGCTAGTCGGACAGGGGGCTCCTACGAGCAGTACTTC
TRBJ2-7	NA	TRBV7-9	NA	CASSLEGGRGAYEQYF	TGTGCCAGCAGCTTAGAAGGGGGCAGGGGGGCCTACGAGCAGTACTTC
TRBJ2-7	NA	TRBV10-3	NA	CAISGGEVGVSYEQYF	TGTGCCATCAGTGGGGGGGAGGTAGGGGTGTCCTACGAGCAGTACTTC
TRBJ2-5	NA	TRBV7-2	TRBD1	CASSLVGTGTPETQYF	TGTGCCAGCAGCTTAGTGGGGACAGGGACCCCAGAGACCCAGTACTTC
TRBJ2-2	NA	TRBV5-4	TRBD2	CASSLPAGLNTGELFF	TGTGCCAGCAGCTTGCCAGCGGGGCTGAACACCGGGGAGCTGTTTTTT
TRBJ2-2	once	TRBV3-1/TRBV3-2	NA	CASSQDPVVTGGLFF	TGTGCCAGCAGCCAAGACCCTGTCGTAACAGGTGGGCTGTTTTTT
TRBJ2-7	once	TRBV3-1/TRBV3-2	TRBD2	CASSPRLAGVYEQYF	TGTGCCAGCAGCCCCCGACTAGCGGGGGTATACGAGCAGTACTTC
TRBJ1-6	NA	TRBV27	NA	CASRYRGLVSSYNSPLHF	TGTGCCAGCAGATACCGCGGATTAGTAAGCTCCTATAATTCACCCCTCCACTTT
TRBJ1-1	NA	TRBV3-1/TRBV3-2	NA	CASSQGPSLSRQAFF	TGTGCCAGCAGCCAAGGGCCCTCTCTCTCGCGGCAAGCTTTCTTT
TRBJ1-6	NA	TRBV18	NA	CASSPSQGRNSPLHF	TGTGCCAGCTCACCAAGCCAGGGTCGTAATTCACCCCTCCACTTT
TRBJ2-3	NA	TRBV7-3	TRBD2	CASSPSDRREGPHTQYF	TGTGCCAGCAGCCCCTCAGACCGGCGGGAGGGCCCCCATACGCAGTATTTT
TRBJ1-2	NA	TRBV19	TRBD1	CASSIGTGERGYTF	TGTGCCAGTAGTATCGGGACAGGGGAACGCGGCTACACCTTC
TRBJ2-7	NA	TRBV12-3/TRBV12-4	NA	CASSFRDEQYF	TGTGCCAGCAGTTTCAGGGACGAGCAGTACTTC
TRBJ2-3	NA	TRBV7-9	TRBD1	CASSHRDRVLDTQYF	TGTGCCAGCAGCCACCGGGACAGGGTTTTAGATACGCAGTATTTT
TRBJ1-1	once	TRBV5-1	NA	CASSSNRNTEAFF	TGCGCCAGCAGCTCCAACAGGAACACTGAAGCTTTCTTT
TRBJ2-2	NA	TRBV19	NA	CASSYDTSNTGELFF	TGTGCCAGTAGTTACGACACCTCGAACACCGGGGAGCTGTTTTTT
TRBJ1-1	NA	TRBV7-2	NA	CASSLGQNTEAFF	TGTGCCAGCAGCTTGGGACAGAACACTGAAGCTTTCTTT
TRBJ2-7	NA	TRBV7-8	NA	CASSFLRLPGGQGYEQYF	TGTGCCAGCAGCTTTCTAAGGCTCCCGGGAGGACAGGGATACGAGCAGTACTTC
TRBJ2-7	NA	TRBV4-2	TRBD2	CASSPKTGTTNYEQYF	TGTGCCAGCAGCCCTAAAACCGGGACTACAAACTACGAGCAGTACTTC
TRBJ1-2	NA	TRBV5-6	NA	CASSFPRAHYGYTF	TGTGCCAGCAGCTTCCCCAGGGCCCACTATGGCTACACCTTC
TRBJ2-1	NA	TRBV6-4	TRBD1	CASSFLGQGNEQFF	TGTGCCAGCAGTTTTCTTGGACAGGGTAATGAGCAGTTCTTC
TRBJ1-4	few	TRBV7-8	TRBD1	CASSPNRGATNEKLFF	TGTGCCAGCAGCCCAAACAGGGGAGCGACTAATGAAAAACTGTTTTTT
TRBJ1-4	NA	TRBV10-3	NA	CAIRGGGTNEKLFF	TGTGCCATCAGAGGCGGGGGAACTAATGAAAAACTGTTTTTT
TRBJ2-5	NA	TRBV5-1	NA	CASSLAEPQETQYF	TGCGCCAGCAGCTTGGCGGAGCCCCAAGAGACCCAGTACTTC
TRBJ2-1	NA	TRBV4-3	NA	CASSPGTFYNEQFF	TGCGCCAGCAGCCCCGGGACTTTCTACAATGAGCAGTTCTTC
TRBJ2-2	NA	TRBV5-1	TRBD2	CASGLAGVGRGELLF	TGCGCCAGCGGACTAGCGGGAGTAGGTCGCGGGGAGCTGCTTTTT
TRBJ1-1	NA	TRBV28	NA	CASRRMNTEAFF	TGTGCCAGCAGGAGAATGAACACTGAAGCTTTCTTT
TRBJ1-1	many	TRBV11-1	NA	CASSLTGNTEAFF	TGTGCCAGCAGCTTGACAGGGAACACTGAAGCTTTCTTT
TRBJ2-5	NA	TRBV30	TRBD2	CACSGRGRETQYF	TGTGCCTGTAGCGGGAGAGGTCGGGAGACCCAGTACTTC
TRBJ2-3	NA	TRBV3-1/TRBV3-2	NA	CASSQSLISTDTQYF	TGTGCCAGCAGCCAAAGCCTTATCAGCACAGATACGCAGTATTTT
TRBJ2-3	NA	TRBV7-3	TRBD2	CASSLGLAGAITDTQYF	TGTGCCAGCAGCTTGGGACTAGCGGGAGCTATAACAGATACGCAGTATTTT
TRBJ2-7	NA	TRBV28	TRBD2	CASSLSRGTSGIQQYF	TGTGCCAGCAGTTTATCCCGCGGGACTAGCGGGATACAGCAGTACTTC
TRBJ2-3	NA	TRBV10-3	TRBD2	CAISDQREAGDTQYF	TGTGCCATCAGTGACCAGCGGGAGGCAGGGGATACGCAGTATTTT
TRBJ1-4	NA	TRBV25-1	NA	CASTQAAGREKLFF	TGTGCCAGCACTCAGGCCGCGGGGAGGGAAAAACTGTTTTTT
TRBJ1-6	NA	TRBV23-1	TRBD1	CASSPLARGSSYNSPLHF	TGCGCCAGCAGCCCTTTGGCCAGGGGGTCTTCCTATAATTCACCCCTCCACTTT
TRBJ2-3	NA	TRBV2	TRBD2	CASSEYGLEADTQYF	TGTGCCAGCAGTGAATACGGACTAGAGGCAGATACGCAGTATTTT
TRBJ2-1	NA	TRBV6-5	TRBD2	CASLGRESFENEQFF	TGTGCCAGCCTGGGGCGGGAGTCCTTCGAGAATGAGCAGTTCTTC
TRBJ2-3	NA	TRBV14	NA	CASSQARGSSTDTQYF	TGTGCCAGCAGCCAAGCTCGAGGATCTAGCACAGATACGCAGTATTTT
TRBJ2-2	NA	TRBV2	NA	CASSVTQGPGELFF	TGTGCCAGCAGTGTCACCCAGGGGCCCGGGGAGCTGTTTTTT
TRBJ1-1	NA	TRBV5-4	NA	CASSLGGGGSTEAFF	TGTGCCAGCAGCTTGGGGGGGGGCGGTAGCACTGAAGCTTTCTTT
TRBJ1-4	NA	TRBV2	NA	CASSEVRYNEKLFF	TGTGCCAGCAGTGAAGTTCGGTATAATGAAAAACTGTTTTTT
TRBJ1-1	once	TRBV6-1	TRBD1	CASSEQGTGTTEAFF	TGTGCCAGCAGTGAACAGGGGACAGGGACCACTGAAGCTTTCTTT
TRBJ2-3	NA	TRBV11-2	TRBD2	CASSKTGTSGGYTQYF	TGTGCCAGCAGCAAGACCGGGACTAGCGGGGGTTATACGCAGTATTTT
TRBJ1-1	NA	TRBV4-3	NA	CASSQDGVSGTEAFF	TGCGCCAGCAGCCAAGATGGGGTGAGCGGGACTGAAGCTTTCTTT
TRBJ2-3	once	TRBV19	TRBD2	CASKPSSGTTDTQYF	TGTGCCAGTAAACCTTCTAGCGGGACCACAGATACGCAGTATTTT
TRBJ1-1	NA	TRBV19	TRBD1	CASSLGTGRRGNTEAFF	TGTGCCAGTAGTCTCGGGACAGGGAGGCGGGGGAACACTGAAGCTTTCTTT
TRBJ1-1	NA	TRBV27	NA	CASSRTVTTEAFF	TGTGCCAGCAGCCGCACAGTTACCACTGAAGCTTTCTTT
TRBJ2-3	NA	TRBV28	NA	CASSFQTASTDTQYF	TGTGCCAGCAGTTTCCAGACAGCTAGCACAGATACGCAGTATTTT
TRBJ1-5	few	TRBV19	TRBD1	CASSIVDRDYQPQHF	TGTGCCAGTAGTATAGTTGACAGGGATTACCAGCCCCAGCATTTT
TRBJ1-1	NA	TRBV5-4	NA	CASSPQGGPQEAFF	TGTGCCAGCAGCCCTCAGGGCGGCCCTCAAGAAGCTTTCTTT
TRBJ1-2	NA	TRBV7-8	NA	CASSLRPTQGYTF	TGTGCCAGCAGCTTAAGGCCTACTCAGGGGTACACCTTC
TRBJ1-3	NA	TRBV7-2	TRBD1	CASRRDSSGNTIYF	TGTGCCAGCCGTCGGGACAGCTCTGGAAACACCATATATTTT
TRBJ2-5	NA	TRBV28	NA	CASLSRGRKTQYF	TGTGCCAGCCTTAGTAGGGGTAGGAAGACCCAGTACTTC
TRBJ2-1	NA	TRBV28	NA	CASSYGGRNEQFF	TGTGCCAGCAGTTATGGGGGGAGGAATGAGCAGTTCTTC